This T cell receptor (beta chain) was sequenced for a study of yellow fever vaccine responses in identical twins. Study results and caveats: Twins reportedly showed a vaccine T cell response that seemed partly convergent and partly personalized.

This CDR3 spans 16 amino acids. Trimming stripped 1 base from V and 0 bases from J, with 12 bases between. From germline, CDR1 is LNHNV and CDR2 YYDKDF (reference sequence). MiXCR was run by TCRdb on the RT-PCR reads, yielding one entry per CDR3 protein. Seen here are over a thousand distinct CDR3 sequences, more than 75% observed once, and the top ten hold around 9.9%. On this clonotype: The antigen remains undetermined.

The chain joins TRBV15 to TRBJ1-1; tentative D call: TRBD1 (6 bases). The TCR sequence derives from a woman younger than 30 who received the yellow fever vaccine. Specimen: T cells from blood (PBMCs), unsorted or a sorted subset (not recorded which), collected before or after yellow fever vaccination (not recorded which). The CDR3 sequence: CATSRAQGAVNTEAFF. CDR3 coding DNA: TGTGCCACCAGCAGAGCACAGGGAGCCGTGAACACTGAAGCTTTCTTT.